The source of this TCR beta chain is a study of blood T cell repertoires in COVID-19. Using immunoSEQ multiplex PCR, the repertoire was profiled, and TCRdb retains in-frame clones only, with some absent. Of about 200,000 clones in the sample, around 87% were seen once. Germline V gene sequence: CDR1 SGHAT, CDR2 FQNNGV. Trimming took off 0 bases at V and 9 bases at J, with 14 bases between the two ends. The CDR3 is 15 residues long. The receptor comes from a woman in her 50s with COVID-19, enrolled during active disease. The rearrangement uses TRBV11-2 and TRBJ1-4; D perhaps matches TRBD1 (6 bases). Sequencing was performed on peripheral blood. CDR3 sequence reads: CASSLDGTPVQKLFF. CDR3 coding DNA: TGTGCCAGCAGCTTAGATGGGACACCAGTACAAAAACTGTTTTTT.